This T cell receptor beta chain is from a study of blood T cell repertoires in COVID-19. Profiled with immunoSEQ multiplex PCR; TCRdb holds only in-frame clones, not every one. The sample carries about 380,000 clones, 81% recorded once. CDR3 length equals 14 residues. V shed 7 bases and J 4 bases; nucleotides not matched to a gene: 10. CDR1 is MGHDK and CDR2 is SYGVNS in the germline V gene. This sequence originates from a human donor with acute or convalescent COVID-19. The donor label of this sample is uncertain. The V and J genes are TRBV25-1 and TRBJ2-7, with 7 nucleotides matching TRBD1. Sequencing was performed on peripheral blood. This chain's CDR3 is CASTATTGRYEQYF. The CDR3 DNA reads TGTGCCAGCACTGCTACGACAGGGCGGTACGAGCAGTACTTC.